This entry describes one T cell receptor beta chain. This clonotype was seen ten or more times. Which antigen it targets is not known. Per-base quality was not reported, and no clone a single base away is much larger than it. From cysteine to phenylalanine, the CDR3 is 14 amino acids long. Only the CDR3 DNA stays, 42 bases, in frame from base 1. V and J are truncated by 6 bases and 4 bases respectively, leaving an intervening sequence of 13 bases. Taken from the germline V gene (reference sequence), the CDR1 and CDR2 loops are LNHDA and SQIVND. The data originate from a study of breast tumors, draining lymph nodes, adjacent tissues listed by TCRdb under 2016. Background on the whole study: The study compared TCR beta repertoires across tumor, adjacent nontumor tissue and axillary lymph nodes from breast cancer patients. In human breast cancer, the study set out to assess how tumor, surrounding tissue and draining lymph node repertoires relate to one another and whether T cells might be exchanged between them.

The lymph node samples were taken from the axillary draining lymph nodes of breast cancer patients. TCRdb names Illumina HiSeq 2000 as the instrument used. Multiplex PCR amplification was used to build the TCR beta chain libraries. High-throughput sequencing was used to analyze the amplified TCR beta chain products. Clones were called with MiXCR by TCRdb after fastp trimmed the public reads at Q25, and only in-frame beta chains were retained. Here each entry gathers all rows of one CDR3 protein and keeps the most common genes and DNA. The sample table lists around 230,000 distinct CDR3 sequences, less than 40% of them with a count of one. Clones ranked in the top ten supply approximately 3.5% of the sample. Study-level results and caveats: Tumor and nontumor tissue repertoires were significantly more similar in luminal-like than in basal-like breast cancer. Rather than being directly demonstrated, the conclusion that tumor T cells originate in lymph nodes was presented as consistent with a hypothesis. Tumors showed preferential V and J gene usage, and their T-cell repertoire diversity fell below that of lymph nodes yet above that of nontumor tissue. The data were considered consistent with most tumor T cells being derived from the lymph node and subsequently expanding within tumor tissue.

The sequence links TRBV19 to TRBJ1-5, with TRBD1 tentatively as D gene (6 bases match). The sequencing sample was made of axillary lymph node tissue. This TCR derives from a female donor with breast cancer. Some clones in this sample may be carry-over from other donors' samples. The CDR3 is CASRIPGDNQPQHF. The DNA sequence is given as TGTGCCAGTAGAATCCCAGGGGATAATCAGCCCCAGCATTTT.